The 21 T cell receptor beta chains below all came from one sample that was sequenced in a study of shared clonotypes between healthy human individuals. The protocol was immunoSEQ multiplex PCR, while the TCRdb copy is restricted to in-frame clones and leaves out a portion. The sample lists some 2 million clones, 85% to 95% occurring once. The sequencing sample was made of naive CD4+ T cells sorted from blood. The subset: CD45RA+ positively selected. The receptors originated from a man in his late teens or twenties in good health.

J is TRBJ2-7 and V is TRBV5-6; D is uncertain. V dropped 4 bases and J dropped 1 base, with 12 bases sitting between them. Germline values: CDR1 SGHDT, CDR2 YYEEEE. CDR3 length: 14 residues. Here the CDR3 DNA reads TGTGCCAGCAGCCCACTGACCAAGTCCTACGAGCAGTACTTC. This encodes CASSPLTKSYEQYF.

This clone was counted once. The genes are TRBV5-4 and TRBJ2-1, with D perhaps TRBD2 (7 bases). The CDR3 runs 15 residues. Between the trimmed V and J ends, which lost 6 bases and 0 bases, there was a span of 13 bases. Germline values: CDR1 SGHNT, CDR2 YYREEE (reference sequence). CDR3: CASTGGGSSYNEQFF. The CDR3 bases are TGTGCCAGCACCGGGGGCGGGAGCTCCTACAATGAGCAGTTCTTC.

The chain links TRBV19 to TRBJ2-7; the D call may be TRBD1 or TRBD2 (5 bases each). Trimming took 4 bases from V and 4 from J, leaving 14 bases between them. Germline CDR1 LNHDA, CDR2 SQIVND (reference sequence). The CDR3 loop spans 14 amino acids. The CDR3 coding sequence is TGTGCCAGTAGTAGAACCGGGACGGGGTACGAGCAGTACTTC. Protein: CASSRTGTGYEQYF.

This chain joins TRBV9 and TRBJ1-2; a possible D gene is TRBD1 (6 bases). This CDR3 spans 14 amino acids. With 0 bases removed from V and 12 bases from J, the gap between germline ends came to 18 bases. Germline CDR1 and CDR2: SGDLS and YYNGEE. In nucleotides, the CDR3 is TGTGCCAGCAGCGTAGCTACTAATGGGGGCCCTAACACCTTC. Translation gives CASSVATNGGPNTF.

In its sample, this clone was seen once. Just one base apart from a much larger clone, this may be a read error. In the same sample, other DNA sequences code for this CDR3. The V gene is TRBV5-6, the J gene TRBJ2-7; D uncertain. The CDR3 runs 11 residues. Trimming pared 3 bases from V and 4 bases from J, leaving 5 bases between. Germline V gene sequence: CDR1 SGHDT, CDR2 YYEEEE. The CDR3 loop is CASSSFYEQYF. The CDR3 DNA reads TGTGCCAGCAGCTCCTTTTACGAGCAGTACTTC. The full variable domain, completed using reference TRBV5-6 and TRBJ2-7, is DAGVTQSPTHLIKTRGQQVTLRCSPKSGHDTVSWYQQALGQGPQFIFQYYEEEERQRGNFPDRFSGHQFPNYSSELNVNALLLGDSALYLCASSSFYEQYFGPGTRLTVT.

The CDR3 reads CASSQLGLAGYNEQFF. DNA of the CDR3: TGTGCCAGCAGCCAATTGGGACTAGCGGGATACAATGAGCAGTTCTTC. The chain couples TRBV11-3 to TRBJ2-1; 13 positions agree with TRBD2. The CDR3 covers 16 residues. Germline V CDR1 and CDR2: SGHNT, YENEEA. The ends lost 5 bases at V and 4 bases at J; junction bases unmatched: 5.

The chain has TRBV11-2 and TRBJ2-5, with D unresolved. The CDR3 is 15 amino acids. Germline CDR1 reads SGHAT; CDR2 reads FQNNGV. Trimming stripped 3 bases from V and 0 bases from J, with 11 bases between. Here the CDR3 reads CASSFQGRYQETQYF. DNA of the CDR3: TGTGCCAGCAGCTTTCAAGGCAGATACCAAGAGACCCAGTACTTC.

The rearrangement joins TRBV11-3 to TRBJ2-1; 12 bases fit TRBD2. The CDR3 totals 19 residues. V lost 2 bases to trimming and J lost 7 bases; unmatched junction nucleotides: 15. Germline CDR1 SGHNT, CDR2 YENEEA. The CDR3 DNA reads as TGTGCCAGCAGCTTACCCCCGAGAGCTCTAGCGGGAGGGAAGAATGAGCAGTTCTTC. Translating it yields CASSLPPRALAGGKNEQFF.

The genes are TRBV6-1 and TRBJ1-2; D remains unclear. V lost 2 bases and J lost 0, with 10 bases in between. The CDR3 is 15 residues long. CDR1 is MNHNS, CDR2 SASEGT, per germline. The CDR3 region has the DNA TGTGCCAGCAGTGAAAATTTAAGTTCTAACTATGGCTACACCTTC. Translated, it gives CASSENLSSNYGYTF.

The chain has TRBV19 and TRBJ2-2; 10 positions agree with TRBD2. From germline, CDR1 is LNHDA and CDR2 SQIVND (reference sequence). The trim removed 8 bases at V and 3 bases at J, leaving 6 bases unmatched. This CDR3 contains 15 residues. The CDR3, as DNA: TGTGCCAGTGCTGGGGGACTAGCGTACACCGGGGAGCTGTTTTTT. Translating it yields CASAGGLAYTGELFF.

Concerning this clone itself: This specimen includes other DNA sequences encoding the same CDR3. This chain uses TRBV30 with TRBJ2-2; possibly TRBD1 for D (6 bases). This CDR3 region has 13 residues. Trimming shortened V by 3 bases and J by 5 bases, and 10 bases separated the two germline ends. Germline V gives CDR1 GTSNPN, CDR2 SVGIG (reference sequence). This CDR3 reads CAWRQGGTGELFF. The CDR3 coding sequence is TGTGCCTGGAGACAGGGTGGGACCGGGGAGCTGTTTTTT. Based on the CDR3 plus reference TRBV30 and TRBJ2-2, the full variable domain is SQTIHQWPATLVQPVGSPLSLECTVEGTSNPNLYWYRQAAGRGLQLLFYSVGIGQISSEVPQNLSASRPQDRQFILSSKKLLLSDSGFYLCAWRQGGTGELFFGEGSRLTVL.

Written as DNA, the CDR3 is TGTGCCAGTAGGGCAAGGGACAGGGGACGTATAACTGAAGCTTTCTTT. This encodes CASRARDRGRITEAFF. This sequence joins TRBV19 and TRBJ1-1; 10 bases map to TRBD1. The CDR3 is 16 amino acids. CDR1 is LNHDA, CDR2 SQIVND, per germline (reference sequence). The V segment lost 6 bases and the J segment 5 bases; nucleotides outside the gene matches: 12. Filled out from reference TRBV19 and TRBJ1-1, the complete variable domain reads DGGITQSPKYLFRKEGQNVTLSCEQNLNHDAMYWYRQDPGQGLRLIYYSQIVNDFQKGDIAEGYSVSREKKESFPLTVTSAQKNPTAFYLCASRARDRGRITEAFFGQGTRLTVV.

The chain uses TRBV28 and TRBJ1-5; D is perhaps TRBD1 (6 bases). Germline CDR1 reads MDHEN; CDR2 reads SYDVKM. The CDR3 has 16 residues. Trimming cost V 8 bases and J 3 bases, with 20 bases left between them. CDR3 DNA: TGTGCCAGCCCCCCCGGAGGACAGCGCCCCAATCAGCCCCAGCATTTT. It encodes CASPPGGQRPNQPQHF.

V usage is TRBV7-9 and J usage is TRBJ2-1; D may correspond to TRBD1 or TRBD2 (7 bases each). Germline V gene sequence: CDR1 SEHNR, CDR2 FQNEAQ (reference sequence). The CDR3 length is 15 residues. V lost 5 bases and J 5 bases, leaving 16 bases between the germline ends. CDR3 loop: CASSKGQLADNEQFF. The CDR3 DNA reads as TGTGCCAGCAGCAAGGGACAGCTAGCGGACAATGAGCAGTTCTTC.

The rearrangement uses TRBV7-2 and TRBJ2-5; a weak D match, TRBD1 (6 bases). CDR1 SGHTA and CDR2 FQGNSA come from the germline V gene. Trimming shortened V by 1 base and J by 0 bases, and 12 bases separated the two germline ends. The CDR3 spans 16 residues. In DNA, the CDR3 is TGTGCCAGCAGCTTAGTGTGGGGGCTGGACCAAGAGACCCAGTACTTC. This encodes CASSLVWGLDQETQYF.

The chain couples TRBV18 to TRBJ2-1; 12 bases fit TRBD2. V shed 8 bases, J shed 4 bases, and the junction held 6 bases outside the gene matches. The CDR3 runs 15 residues. Germline V CDR1 and CDR2: KGHSH, LQKENI. Written as DNA, the CDR3 is TGTGCCAGCCGGACTAGCGGGACCCTATACAATGAGCAGTTCTTC. It is translated as CASRTSGTLYNEQFF. The whole variable domain, filled in from reference TRBV18 and TRBJ2-1, reads NAGVMQNPRHLVRRRGQEARLRCSPMKGHSHVYWYRQLPEEGLKFMVYLQKENIIDESGMPKERFSAEFPKEGPSILRIQQVVRGDSAAYFCASRTSGTLYNEQFFGPGTRLTVL.

Notes on this clone: A junction end diverges from the germline sequence, so it may reflect a read error. The sample has other DNA sequences that encode this CDR3 too. The chain recombines TRBV28 with TRBJ1-6, with unresolved D. CDR1 is MDHEN, CDR2 SYDVKM, per germline. This CDR3 region has 12 residues. Written as DNA, the CDR3 is TGTGCCAGCAGTTTAAGGCAGAGACCCCTCCATTTT. Amino acids: CASSLRQRPLHF. Combining the CDR3 with reference TRBV28 and TRBJ1-6 gives the whole variable domain DVKVTQSSRYLVKRTGEKVFLECVQDMDHENMFWYRQDPGLGLRLIYFSYDVKMKEKGDIPEGYSVSREKKERFSLILESASTNQTSMYLCASSLRQRPLHFGNGTRLTVT.

The rearrangement links TRBV5-1 to TRBJ1-1; TRBD1 matches at 7 bases. Germline values: CDR1 SGHRS, CDR2 YFSETQ. The V gene end was trimmed by 2 bases and the J gene end by 0 bases; junction bases not matched to a gene: 4. CDR3 length: 15 residues. CDR3: CASSLTGVMNTEAFF. The DNA for the CDR3 is TGCGCCAGCAGCTTAACAGGGGTCATGAACACTGAAGCTTTCTTT.

Note on this clone: Other DNA sequences in this specimen translate into the identical CDR3. The rearrangement links TRBV7-9 to TRBJ2-1, with D unclear. Germline lookup yields CDR1 SEHNR and CDR2 FQNEAQ (reference sequence). CDR3 length: 15 residues. V lost 0 bases and J 0 bases, leaving 6 bases between the germline ends. The CDR3 DNA reads as TGTGCCAGCAGCTTAGCAAGAGGCTCCTACAATGAGCAGTTCTTC. It specifies CASSLARGSYNEQFF.

The V and J genes are TRBV11-2 and TRBJ2-5; 14 bases agree with TRBD2. The J segment lost 5 bases and the V segment lost 5 bases, leaving 10 bases of the junction unmatched. The CDR3 is 17 amino acids. Germline-derived CDR1 and CDR2 are SGHAT and FQNNGV. CDR3 sequence reads: CASSTAGLAGVRETQYF. Here the CDR3 DNA reads TGTGCCAGCAGCACCGCGGGACTAGCGGGAGTACGCGAGACCCAGTACTTC.

The rearrangement joins TRBV30 to TRBJ1-1, with D tentatively TRBD1 (5 bases). This CDR3 region has 12 residues. Deletions cut 4 bases from V and 7 bases from J, with 13 bases between. From germline, CDR1 is GTSNPN and CDR2 SVGIG (reference sequence). CDR3 sequence: CAWIGDRLEAFF. CDR3 nucleotides: TGTGCCTGGATCGGGGACCGGCTTGAAGCTTTCTTT.